What follows are 22 T cell receptor beta chains derived from one specimen sequenced in a study of early T cells in non-severe SARS-CoV-2 infection. One entry per CDR3 protein, called by TCRdb with MiXCR from the 5' RACE reads. This table holds tens of thousands of distinct CDR3 sequences, roughly 12% found once. The sample in question was whole blood, obtained at baseline. The receptors here all came from an adult who was a healthcare worker with PCR-confirmed SARS-CoV-2 infection or an uninfected control (not recorded which). The donor label of this sample is uncertain.

The sample holds a few counts of this clonotype. The chain links TRBV18 to TRBJ1-5; D not resolved. Between the trimmed V and J ends, which lost 3 bases and 9 bases, there was a span of 12 bases. CDR1 is KGHSH, CDR2 LQKENI, per germline. There are 13 residues in the CDR3. CDR3 region: CASSPGYEGPQHF. DNA for the CDR3: TGTGCCAGCTCACCGGGGTACGAGGGGCCCCAGCATTTT.

This clonotype was counted a few times. The chain carries TRBV10-3 and TRBJ2-5, with D tentatively TRBD2 (5 bases). CDR3 length: 14 amino acids. The ends were cut back, 6 bases at V and 4 bases at J, with 15 bases in the middle. Germline V gives CDR1 ENHRY, CDR2 SYGVKD. Here the CDR3 reads CAISGQDFLETQYF. CDR3 DNA sequence: TGTGCCATCAGCGGGCAGGACTTTCTAGAGACCCAGTACTTC.

This clonotype was observed at least ten times. The chain has TRBV25-1 and TRBJ1-4; TRBD1 matches 9 bases. Losses at the gene ends were 6 bases for V and 6 bases for J; bases not matched to a gene: 5. The V gene's germline CDR1 is MGHDK and CDR2 SYGVNS. This CDR3 comprises 14 residues. In DNA, the CDR3 is TGTGCCAGCAGCGGCCGGGACAGGGATGAAAAACTGTTTTTT. It translates to CASSGRDRDEKLFF.

This clonotype was detected only a few times. V and J are TRBV12-3 or TRBV12-4 and TRBJ2-3, with no clear D. Deletions cut 8 bases from V and 0 bases from J, with 12 bases between. The CDR3 is 14 residues long. The DNA of the CDR3 is TGTGCCAGCGCCTACGCGATTAGCACAGATACGCAGTATTTT. It encodes CASAYAISTDTQYF.

The chain has TRBV10-3 and TRBJ2-2; perhaps TRBD1 as D (8 bases). V was cut by 6 bases and J by 1 base, with 12 bases left in between. The CDR3 is 15 amino acids. CDR1 and CDR2 from the germline V gene are ENHRY and SYGVKD. CDR3 sequence (DNA): TGTGCCATCAGGAGCGGGACAGGGAACACCGGGGAGCTGTTTTTT. Residues: CAIRSGTGNTGELFF.

This rearrangement joins TRBV6-2 or TRBV6-3 to TRBJ1-1; D is ambiguous. V lost 8 bases and J 4 bases, leaving 11 bases between the germline ends. This CDR3 contains 12 residues. Germline CDR1 and CDR2: MNHEY and SVGEGT. CDR3 amino acids: CASHRSSTEAFF. As DNA, the CDR3 is TGTGCCAGCCACCGATCCAGCACTGAAGCTTTCTTT.

V gene TRBV7-9 combines with J gene TRBJ2-5; 7 positions match TRBD1. CDR1 is SEHNR, CDR2 FQNEAQ, per germline (reference sequence). The CDR3 contains 13 residues. Written as DNA, the CDR3 is TGTGACCGGGACAGTAAAGAAAAAGAGACCCAGTACTTC. Translation: CDRDSKEKETQYF.

Ten or more counts support this clonotype. The rearrangement joins TRBV27 to TRBJ2-7; TRBD1 matches 9 bases. Germline CDR1 is MNHEY and CDR2 is SMNVEV (reference sequence). J gave up 3 bases and V 5 bases, and 8 bases lay outside the gene matches. The CDR3 has 15 amino acids. The CDR3 nucleotides read TGTGCCAGCAGTGTGTCCGGGACAGGGAGCTACGAGCAGTACTTC. This encodes CASSVSGTGSYEQYF.

This CDR3 reads CASSQDNASGGLYEQYF. The CDR3 coding sequence is TGCGCCAGCAGCCAAGATAACGCTAGCGGGGGACTCTACGAGCAGTACTTC. This chain joins TRBV4-3 and TRBJ2-7; 10 nucleotides agree with TRBD2. Germline CDR1 is LGHNA and CDR2 is YSLEER. The V segment lost 0 bases and the J segment 3 bases; nucleotides outside the gene matches: 8. CDR3 size: 17 residues.

This chain joins TRBV11-2 and TRBJ1-1; the D gene is possibly TRBD1 (6 bases). There are 12 residues in the CDR3. Germline V gene lookup returns CDR1 SGHAT and CDR2 FQNNGV. Deletions cut 4 bases from V and 7 bases from J, with 10 bases between. CDR3: CASSSQGIEAFF. CDR3 DNA sequence: TGTGCCAGCAGCTCACAGGGTATTGAAGCTTTCTTT.

This clonotype was picked up a small number of times. V is TRBV7-3 and J is TRBJ2-1; no clear D gene. V gave up 5 bases and J gave up 0 bases, with 5 bases separating them. The CDR3 sequence is 13 residues long. The germline V gene has CDR1 SGHTA and CDR2 FQGTGA. CDR3 coding DNA: TGTGCCAGCAGCCGGACCTCCTACAATGAGCAGTTCTTC. Translated, it gives CASSRTSYNEQFF.

This clonotype came up a few times. The V gene is TRBV7-9, the J gene TRBJ1-2; 7 bases fit TRBD1. The J segment lost 2 bases and the V segment lost 5 bases, leaving 5 bases of the junction unmatched. The CDR3 length is 14 residues. Germline CDR1 is SEHNR and CDR2 is FQNEAQ (reference sequence). The CDR3 DNA is TGTGCCAGCAGCGAAGGGACAGCGAACTATGGCTACACCTTC. Amino acid sequence: CASSEGTANYGYTF.

This clonotype was seen a handful of times. The rearrangement uses TRBV10-1 and TRBJ2-3; no firm D call. Per the germline V gene, CDR1 is WNHNN and CDR2 is SYGVQD (reference sequence). Trimming removed 3 bases at V and 8 bases at J, with 15 bases between. The CDR3 is made up of 14 amino acids. CDR3 sequence: CASSEPGQEPTQYF. CDR3 DNA sequence: TGCGCCAGCAGTGAACCCGGGCAGGAGCCTACGCAGTATTTT.

The chain couples TRBV10-3 to TRBJ1-5, with D uncertain. CDR1 and CDR2 from the germline V gene are ENHRY and SYGVKD. The length of the CDR3 is 13 residues. The ends were cut back, 7 bases at V and 3 bases at J, with 10 bases in the middle. The CDR3 spells CAITPGNNQPQHF. In DNA, the CDR3 is TGTGCCATCACCCCCGGGAACAATCAGCCCCAGCATTTT.

This clonotype was recorded a few times. This chain uses TRBV11-2 with TRBJ2-3, with D possibly being TRBD2 (6 bases). The CDR3 spans 14 residues. V was cut by 1 base and J by 5 bases, with 10 bases left in between. Germline CDR1 is SGHAT and CDR2 is FQNNGV. The CDR3 coding sequence is TGTGCCAGCAGCTTAGGCCTCGGGGGAGATACGCAGTATTTT. It translates to CASSLGLGGDTQYF.

This clonotype showed up just a few times. The chain carries TRBV20-1 and TRBJ2-3, with D possibly being TRBD2 (6 bases). The germline CDR1 and CDR2 sequences are DFQATT and SNEGSKA (reference sequence). V was trimmed by 3 bases and J by 6 bases, leaving 13 bases between them. CDR3 length: 13 amino acids. CDR3: CSASGGGVDTQYF. CDR3 nucleotide sequence: TGCAGTGCTAGCGGAGGAGGGGTCGATACGCAGTATTTT.

The rearrangement links TRBV30 to TRBJ2-7; TRBD2 aligns across 10 bases. The length of the CDR3 is 15 residues. The V and J ends lost 1 base and 2 bases, in that order; junction bases with no gene match: 5. Germline CDR1 and CDR2: GTSNPN and SVGIG (reference sequence). CDR3 protein: CAWSAQAGGPYEQYF. The CDR3 DNA reads as TGTGCCTGGAGTGCCCAAGCGGGGGGGCCCTACGAGCAGTACTTC. The full variable domain, with the rest looked up from reference TRBV30 and TRBJ2-7, is SQTIHQWPATLVQPVGSPLSLECTVEGTSNPNLYWYRQAAGRGLQLLFYSVGIGQISSEVPQNLSASRPQDRQFILSSKKLLLSDSGFYLCAWSAQAGGPYEQYFGPGTRLTVT.

V and J are TRBV13 and TRBJ1-4; weak D call: TRBD1 (5 bases). V was shortened by 6 bases and J by 4 bases, with 12 bases between the two germline ends. The CDR3 sequence is 14 residues long. The V gene's germline CDR1 is PRHDT and CDR2 FYEKMQ (reference sequence). The CDR3 loop is CASRGPPDNEKLFF. For the CDR3, the DNA is TGTGCCAGCAGGGGACCTCCCGATAATGAAAAACTGTTTTTT.

There are many counts of this clonotype. The chain recombines TRBV18 with TRBJ2-3; the D is unclear. CDR1 is KGHSH, CDR2 LQKENI, per germline. The CDR3 is made up of 15 amino acids. V dropped 5 bases and J dropped 3 bases, with 15 bases sitting between them. The CDR3 coding sequence is TGTGCCAGCTCAACCTTGGAGCACTCGACAGATACGCAGTATTTT. Protein: CASSTLEHSTDTQYF.

In DNA form, the CDR3 reads TGTGCCTGTGCCTCGGGGGCGTGGACTGAAGCTTTCTTT. Translating gives CACASGAWTEAFF. The chain couples TRBV30 to TRBJ1-1; D perhaps matches TRBD1 (6 bases). CDR3 length: 13 amino acids. V lost 6 bases, J lost 5 bases, and 16 bases lay in between. Germline V gives CDR1 GTSNPN, CDR2 SVGIG (reference sequence).

This chain joins TRBV7-9 and TRBJ2-1, with 10 positions matching TRBD1. Unmatched junction bases numbered 5, after V lost 2 bases and J lost 7 bases. CDR1 and CDR2 (germline): SEHNR, FQNEAQ (reference sequence). CDR3 size: 15 residues. Written as DNA, the CDR3 is TGTGCCAGCAGCTTATTGAGACAGGGGGCAAATGAGCAGTTCTTC. This sequence encodes CASSLLRQGANEQFF.

In its sample, this clonotype was seen many times. This chain joins TRBV11-2 and TRBJ2-3; TRBD2 might be the D (5 bases). V lost 1 base, J lost 8 bases, and 22 bases lay in between. Germline V gene lookup returns CDR1 SGHAT and CDR2 FQNNGV. The CDR3 consists of 17 residues. CDR3 amino acids: CASSLVRFFISEGTQYF. The CDR3 DNA is TGTGCCAGCAGCTTAGTTCGTTTTTTCATCAGTGAGGGTACGCAGTATTTT.